Shown below are 26 T cell receptor beta chains from a single sample sequenced in a study of vaccination and CD4 T cells after COVID-19. With the Oncomine TCR Beta short-read assay, DNA from cultured CD4+ T cells was sequenced. In TCRdb, the PCR reads were re-called with MiXCR into one record per CDR3 protein. The table lists 13,000 or so distinct CDR3 sequences, more than 45% of them singletons. Treatment described: approximately nine-day PBMC culture with coronavirus spike peptide pools or control peptides (ViraFEST assay). The antigens for these receptors are not known. Specimen: CD4+ T cells from blood, cultured in vitro. These receptors were collected from a human donor who had recovered from COVID-19.

V and J are TRBV28 and TRBJ1-5, with D maybe TRBD1 (6 bases). Germline values: CDR1 MDHEN, CDR2 SYDVKM. V was pared by 7 bases and J by 7 bases, with 17 bases between. The CDR3 contains 14 residues. This chain's CDR3 is CASTSGGLGQPQHF. The CDR3 coding sequence is TGTGCCAGCACCTCCGGGGGGCTCGGGCAGCCCCAGCATTTT.

V usage is TRBV20-1 and J usage is TRBJ2-1; either TRBD1 or TRBD2 may supply D (5 bases each). The CDR3 spans 12 residues. Trimming cost V 3 bases and J 9 bases, with 12 bases left between them. Germline V gives CDR1 DFQATT, CDR2 SNEGSKA (reference sequence). As DNA, the CDR3 is TGCAGTGCTAGTACCCGGGACGTTGAGCAGTTCTTC. Translating it yields CSASTRDVEQFF.

The genes are TRBV6-1 and TRBJ2-1; the D is unclear. Between the trimmed V and J ends, which lost 5 bases and 8 bases, there was a span of 10 bases. Germline CDR1 is MNHNS and CDR2 is SASEGT. This CDR3 is built from 12 residues. The CDR3 nucleotides are TGTGCCAGCAGTCCACGGGTGGATGAGCAGTTCTTC. Translated, it gives CASSPRVDEQFF.

There are a few counts of this clonotype. The J gene is TRBJ2-2, the V gene TRBV27; D remains unclear. V was shortened by 5 bases and J by 1 base, with 2 bases between the two germline ends. The V gene's germline CDR1 is MNHEY and CDR2 SMNVEV (reference sequence). This CDR3 has 12 residues. The CDR3: CASSRNTGELFF. The CDR3 nucleotides read TGTGCCAGCAGTAGGAACACCGGGGAGCTGTTTTTT.

This clonotype was observed a handful of times. V is TRBV6-1 and J is TRBJ1-2; D unclear. The ends were cut back, 6 bases at V and 1 base at J, with 15 bases in the middle. The CDR3 length is 15 residues. Per germline, CDR1 MNHNS and CDR2 SASEGT. CDR3 nucleotide sequence: TGTGCCAGCAGCGCCCGTCGTCCGGGTAACTATGGCTACACCTTC. It codes for CASSARRPGNYGYTF.

The chain combines TRBV21-1 with TRBJ2-7; no check of the table's D call, TRBD1, against the DNA was made. TRBV21-1 is listed as a pseudogene. The CDR3 is 15 residues long. CDR3 in amino acids: CASSKVGTGGYEQYF. Written as DNA, the CDR3 is TGTGCCAGCAGCAAAGTCGGAACAGGGGGCTACGAGCAGTACTTC.

V and J are TRBV12-3 or TRBV12-4 and TRBJ2-2; a weak D match, TRBD2 (5 bases). The V end was cut by 3 bases, the J end by 6 bases, with 11 bases between. The CDR3 spans 14 residues. CDR3 amino acids: CASSLGTRSGELFF. CDR3 coding DNA: TGTGCCAGCAGTTTGGGCACTAGGTCCGGGGAGCTGTTTTTT.

This clonotype has a handful of counts. The chain uses TRBV11-2 and TRBJ2-5; D gene ambiguous. This CDR3 has 11 amino acids. V lost 5 bases and J lost 4, with 5 bases in between. The germline V gene encodes CDR1 SGHAT and CDR2 FQNNGV. The CDR3: CASSPTETQYF. Here the CDR3 DNA reads TGTGCCAGCAGCCCTACAGAGACCCAGTACTTC.

The gene calls are TRBV20-1 and TRBJ2-2; 14 nucleotides line up with TRBD2. J lost 7 bases, V lost 6 bases, and 7 bases had no gene match. Germline V gene lookup returns CDR1 DFQATT and CDR2 SNEGSKA (reference sequence). The CDR3 loop spans 15 amino acids. CDR3 protein: CSAMTSGRGGGELFF. The CDR3 DNA is TGCAGTGCCATGACTAGCGGGAGGGGAGGCGGGGAGCTGTTTTTT.

The chain employs TRBV7-9 and TRBJ1-4; D uncertain. V was clipped by 4 bases and J by 0 bases, with 9 bases between them. The CDR3 length is 15 residues. Germline V gene lookup returns CDR1 SEHNR and CDR2 FQNEAQ (reference sequence). CDR3 DNA sequence: TGTGCCAGCAGCTCGGACCGTACAACTAATGAAAAACTGTTTTTT. It yields the protein CASSSDRTTNEKLFF.

This chain uses TRBV30 with TRBJ2-3; D possibly corresponds to TRBD2 (5 bases). CDR3 length: 12 amino acids. Trimming stripped 5 bases from V and 0 bases from J, with 6 bases between. Germline CDR1 is GTSNPN and CDR2 is SVGIG (reference sequence). This chain's CDR3 is CAWGSSTDTQYF. Here the CDR3 DNA reads TGTGCCTGGGGGAGTAGCACAGATACGCAGTATTTT.

This chain uses TRBV19 with TRBJ2-1; 9 positions match TRBD2. This CDR3 spans 13 amino acids. Germline trimming cut 4 bases from V and 8 bases from J; bases unmatched to any gene: 3. Germline V lookup: CDR1 LNHDA, CDR2 SQIVND (reference sequence). CDR3 coding DNA: TGTGCCAGTAGTACTAGCGGGACGGATGAGCAGTTCTTC. It is translated as CASSTSGTDEQFF.

This clonotype was found a few times. This chain joins TRBV2 and TRBJ1-1; unclear D gene. The V end was cut by 5 bases, the J end by 8 bases, with 15 bases between. Germline assignment: CDR1 SNHLY and CDR2 FYNNEI. CDR3 length: 13 residues. CDR3 residues: CASSWTKGSEAFF. The DNA of the CDR3 is TGTGCCAGCAGTTGGACGAAAGGCTCCGAAGCTTTCTTT. The full variable domain, with the rest looked up from reference TRBV2 and TRBJ1-1, is EPEVTQTPSHQVTQMGQEVILRCVPISNHLYFYWYRQILGQKVEFLVSFYNNEISEKSEIFDDQFSVERPDGSNFTLKIRSTKLEDSAMYFCASSWTKGSEAFFGQGTRLTVV.

The chain is built from TRBV20-1 and TRBJ1-2; a possible D gene is TRBD1 (6 bases). CDR1 and CDR2 from the germline V gene are DFQATT and SNEGSKA (reference sequence). V dropped 3 bases and J dropped 7 bases, with 15 bases sitting between them. The CDR3 extends over 13 amino acids. The CDR3 coding sequence is TGCAGTGCTAGTGAGCCAGGGGAAGCTGGCTACACCTTC. Protein sequence: CSASEPGEAGYTF.

The CDR3, as DNA: TGTGCCAGCAGTCTTTACACCGGGGAGCTGTTTTTT. It codes for CASSLYTGELFF. V gene TRBV2 combines with J gene TRBJ2-2, with no clear D. The CDR3 loop spans 12 amino acids. The V end was cut by 5 bases, the J end by 3 bases, with 4 bases between. Germline V gene lookup returns CDR1 SNHLY and CDR2 FYNNEI. The full variable domain, completed using reference TRBV2 and TRBJ2-2, is EPEVTQTPSHQVTQMGQEVILRCVPISNHLYFYWYRQILGQKVEFLVSFYNNEISEKSEIFDDQFSVERPDGSNFTLKIRSTKLEDSAMYFCASSLYTGELFFGEGSRLTVL.

The chain uses TRBV6-2 or TRBV6-3 and TRBJ1-6; D is uncertain. CDR3 size: 12 residues. Germline lookup yields CDR1 MNHEY and CDR2 SVGEGT. The V end was cut by 7 bases, the J end by 7 bases, with 8 bases between. Here the CDR3 reads CASTDYNSPLHF. The CDR3 DNA reads TGTGCCAGCACAGACTACAATTCACCCCTCCACTTT.

This clonotype came up a few times. V and J are TRBV7-8 and TRBJ2-7; D call uncertain. V lost 4 bases to trimming and J lost 1 base, with 11 bases between them. Germline CDR1 and CDR2: SGHVS and FQNEAQ. The CDR3 consists of 14 residues. CDR3 sequence (DNA): TGTGCCAGCAGCTCCCGAACAGATTCCTACGAGCAGTACTTC. This translates into CASSSRTDSYEQYF.

This clonotype was observed a few times. J is TRBJ1-2 and V is TRBV20-1; D not resolved. Trimming removed 0 bases from V and 0 bases from J, with 8 bases in between. Germline values: CDR1 DFQATT, CDR2 SNEGSKA (reference sequence). This CDR3 contains 14 residues. CDR3: CSARDTTPNYGYTF. The CDR3 coding sequence is TGCAGTGCTAGAGACACGACACCTAACTATGGCTACACCTTC.

The table lists this clonotype with a few counts. The chain employs TRBV20-1 and TRBJ2-5, with 8 positions matching TRBD2. The CDR3 loop spans 15 amino acids. CDR1 is DFQATT and CDR2 is SNEGSKA in the germline V gene (reference sequence). Trimming removed 1 base from V and 1 base from J; junction bases left unmatched: 5. CDR3 sequence: CSARGEAGGQETQYF. As DNA, the CDR3 is TGCAGTGCTAGAGGGGAGGCGGGAGGCCAAGAGACCCAGTACTTC.

The sample holds a few counts of this clonotype. This chain uses TRBV20-1 with TRBJ2-7, with 7 bases that match TRBD1. The length of the CDR3 is 16 residues. Germline lookup yields CDR1 DFQATT and CDR2 SNEGSKA (reference sequence). Germline trimming cut 6 bases from V and 0 bases from J; bases unmatched to any gene: 14. CDR3 sequence: CSAPGQRNISSYEQYF. CDR3 nucleotides: TGCAGTGCGCCGGGACAGAGAAACATAAGCTCCTACGAGCAGTACTTC.

This sequence joins TRBV20-1 and TRBJ2-7; D remains ambiguous. Trimming cost V 3 bases and J 2 bases, with 11 bases left between them. Germline V gives CDR1 DFQATT, CDR2 SNEGSKA (reference sequence). CDR3 size: 13 residues. CDR3 region: CSAREIQAYEQYF. The CDR3 region has the DNA TGCAGTGCTAGGGAAATCCAAGCCTACGAGCAGTACTTC.

This clonotype was seen more than once but under ten times. The V gene is TRBV20-1, the J gene TRBJ1-5; 7 positions match TRBD1. Germline trimming cut 0 bases from V and 7 bases from J; bases unmatched to any gene: 9. CDR3 size: 15 residues. Germline lookup yields CDR1 DFQATT and CDR2 SNEGSKA (reference sequence). The CDR3 DNA reads TGCAGTGCTAGAGAAAACCAGGGGGTAGGCCAGCCCCAGCATTTT. Its translation: CSARENQGVGQPQHF.

The chain employs TRBV27 and TRBJ2-7, with D possibly TRBD2 on 7 matching bases. The germline V gene encodes CDR1 MNHEY and CDR2 SMNVEV (reference sequence). The CDR3 loop spans 16 amino acids. The V end lost 6 bases, the J end lost 0 bases, and 18 bases lay between the germline ends. CDR3 region: CASSPRIGGHSYEQYF. The CDR3 DNA reads TGTGCCAGCAGCCCCCGTATCGGGGGGCACTCCTACGAGCAGTACTTC.

This clonotype showed up just once. V is TRBV18 and J is TRBJ2-3, with D hard to call. Germline loops: CDR1 KGHSH, CDR2 LQKENI. The CDR3 extends over 12 amino acids. V lost 3 bases to trimming and J lost 4 bases, with 5 bases between them. Here the CDR3 reads CASSPTPDTQYF. The CDR3 DNA reads TGTGCCAGCTCACCTACCCCAGATACGCAGTATTTT.

The V call is TRBV28, the J call TRBJ1-2; D not resolved. Trimming stripped 6 bases from V and 5 bases from J, with 10 bases between. CDR1 is MDHEN and CDR2 is SYDVKM in the germline V gene. The CDR3 loop spans 12 amino acids. The chain's CDR3 is CASRTSVYGYTF. In DNA, the CDR3 is TGTGCCAGCAGGACTTCGGTGTATGGCTACACCTTC.

This chain connects TRBV20-1 to TRBJ2-1; D perhaps matches TRBD2 (5 bases). The CDR3 spans 12 residues. With 6 bases removed from V and 8 bases from J, the gap between germline ends came to 14 bases. Germline CDR1 is DFQATT and CDR2 is SNEGSKA (reference sequence). This CDR3 is CSAAGSGDEQFF. CDR3 sequence (DNA): TGCAGTGCGGCGGGCAGTGGGGATGAGCAGTTCTTC.